The sample holds many counts of the clone carrying this T cell receptor (beta chain). Its antigen is currently unknown. This sample is part of a study of Graves' ophthalmopathy and Graves' hyperthyroidism. Background on the study: The study drew peripheral blood at initial diagnosis, before any treatment.

For repertoire sequencing, the TCR beta CDR3 regions were amplified from RNA transcripts. An initial RT-PCR round employing HTBI primers preceded a second-round multiplex PCR. MiXCR, applied by TCRdb to the multiplex PCR reads, yields one record per CDR3 protein. The repertoire consists of 200,000 to 250,000 distinct CDR3 sequences, with 25% to 35% occurring once and the leading ten covering approximately 9%. The study, taken as a whole, reports: For separating ophthalmopathy from stable hyperthyroidism, a 13-signature model gave 85% to 90% sensitivity and around 76% specificity. Blood was where most expanded thyroid clonotypes above 0.001 frequency also turned up.

V was pared by 0 bases and J by 1 base, with 7 bases of the junction left unmatched. CDR1 and CDR2 from the germline V gene are SGHAT and FQNNGV. This CDR3 is 19 amino acids long. The V call is TRBV11-2, the J call TRBJ2-2; 11 nucleotides align to TRBD2. The origin of this receptor is a middle-aged man with Graves' ophthalmopathy. The specimen sequenced was peripheral blood. CDR3 region: CASSLDFFGTSGNTGELFF. The DNA of the CDR3 is TGTGCCAGCAGCTTAGATTTTTTTGGGACTAGCGGGAACACCGGGGAGCTGTTTTTT.